Here is one TCR beta chain with its context. CDR1 SGHTA and CDR2 FQGTGA come from the germline V gene. V was clipped by 4 bases and J by 4 bases; unmatched bases: 3. The CDR3 totals 15 residues. The sample comes from a study of blood T cell repertoires in COVID-19. TCRdb keeps only in-frame clones here, not all; method: immunoSEQ multiplex PCR. The data show about 45,000 clones, over 80% seen once. Material for sequencing was peripheral blood. This rearrangement joins TRBV7-3 to TRBJ2-2; 10 nucleotides align to TRBD1. The TCR originated in a man aged 50 or older with active COVID-19. The CDR3 loop reads CASSSGTGVTGELFF. In nucleotides, the CDR3 is TGTGCCAGCAGCTCCGGGACAGGGGTCACCGGGGAGCTGTTTTTT.